This TCR beta chain stems from a study of T cell repertoires in cytomegalovirus infection. Study-wide background: Selection of CMV epitopes for the study included recently identified HLA-C-restricted and well-studied HLA-B-restricted ones. Shared public TCR beta signatures pointed to both CMV infection and a matching HLA type.

This clonotype appeared a few times. Its antigen is unidentified. General study findings and limits: Public TCR beta family frequency separated CMV-and-HLA carriers, including in an independent cohort. Within the response measured ex vivo, HLA-C-restricted CMV-specific TCR beta clonotypes were dominant.

TCRdb itself ran the reads through MiXCR, one entry per CDR3 protein. Of a few hundred thousand distinct CDR3 sequences in the sample, approximately 40% were seen once. This clonotype was sampled from a human donor in good health (CMV status not recorded). Some clones in this sample may be carry-over from other donors' samples. The sample here was cultured PBMCs, taken from culture after CMV antigen stimulation.

CDR3 residues: CASSWGFQYEQYF. The DNA of the CDR3 is TGTGCCAGCAGCTGGGGGTTTCAGTACGAGCAGTACTTC. The rearrangement uses TRBV5-5 and TRBJ2-7; D tentatively reads TRBD1 or TRBD2 (5 bases each). The CDR3 sequence is 13 residues long. Trimming took 3 bases from V and 4 from J, leaving 11 bases between them. Germline V CDR1 and CDR2: SGHKS, YYEKEE (reference sequence).